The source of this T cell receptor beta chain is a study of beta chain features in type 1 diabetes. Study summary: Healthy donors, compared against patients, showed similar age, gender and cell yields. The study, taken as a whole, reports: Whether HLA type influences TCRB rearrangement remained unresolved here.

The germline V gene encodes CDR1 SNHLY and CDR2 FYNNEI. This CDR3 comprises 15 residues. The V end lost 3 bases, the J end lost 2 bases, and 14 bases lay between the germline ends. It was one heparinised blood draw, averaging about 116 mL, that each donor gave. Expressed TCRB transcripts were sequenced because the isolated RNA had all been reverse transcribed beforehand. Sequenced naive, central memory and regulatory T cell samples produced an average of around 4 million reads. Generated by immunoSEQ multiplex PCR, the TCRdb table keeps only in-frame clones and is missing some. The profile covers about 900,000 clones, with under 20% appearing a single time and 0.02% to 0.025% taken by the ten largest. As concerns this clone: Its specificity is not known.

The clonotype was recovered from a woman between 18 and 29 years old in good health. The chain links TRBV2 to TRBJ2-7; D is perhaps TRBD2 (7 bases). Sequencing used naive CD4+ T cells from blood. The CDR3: CASSERGLPAYEQYF. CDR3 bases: TGTGCCAGCAGTGAGCGGGGGCTACCGGCCTACGAGCAGTACTTC.